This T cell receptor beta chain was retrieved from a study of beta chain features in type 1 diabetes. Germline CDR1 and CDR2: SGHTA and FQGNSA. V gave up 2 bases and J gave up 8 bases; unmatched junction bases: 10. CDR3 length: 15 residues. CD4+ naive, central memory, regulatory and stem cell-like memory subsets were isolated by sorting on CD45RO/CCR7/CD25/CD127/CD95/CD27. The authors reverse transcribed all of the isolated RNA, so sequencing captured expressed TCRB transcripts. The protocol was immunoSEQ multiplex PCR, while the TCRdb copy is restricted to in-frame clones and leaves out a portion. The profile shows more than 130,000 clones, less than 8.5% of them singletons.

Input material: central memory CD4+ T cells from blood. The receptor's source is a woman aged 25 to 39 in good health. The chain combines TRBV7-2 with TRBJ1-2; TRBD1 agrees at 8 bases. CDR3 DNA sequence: TGTGCCAGCAGCTTAAGTCGGTCAGGGGGCTTGGGCTACACCTTC. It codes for CASSLSRSGGLGYTF. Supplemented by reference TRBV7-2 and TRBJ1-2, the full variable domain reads GAGVSQSPSNKVTEKGKDVELRCDPISGHTALYWYRQSLGQGLEFLIYFQGNSAPDKSGLPSDRFSAERTGGSVSTLTIQRTQQEDSAVYLCASSLSRSGGLGYTFGSGTRLTVV.